This T cell receptor beta chain was identified in a study of T cells after yellow fever vaccination. The CDR3 has 16 residues. V lost 5 bases to trimming and J lost 8 bases; unmatched junction nucleotides: 13. Germline values: CDR1 MNHEY, CDR2 SMNVEV (reference sequence). This clonotype was seen at least ten times. Its antigen is currently unknown. Using its own MiXCR run on the 5' RACE reads, TCRdb lists one record per CDR3 protein. Here the sample spans some 160,000 distinct CDR3 sequences, over 7% being singletons. Whole-study findings and limits: Re-detected after boosting: most primary clones, almost 98% of CD4 and over 80% of CD8. Clonotype sharing between CD4 and CD8 compartments was small.

This receptor was taken from a man between 18 and 29 years old who received the YFV17D yellow fever vaccine. Sequencing used CD8+ T cells sorted from PBMCs, obtained 45 days after the yellow fever booster vaccination. This chain joins TRBV27 and TRBJ2-1; 9 bases align to TRBD2. The CDR3 region has the DNA TGTGCCAGCAGTGAGAGACGGCGGGGGGGCCTCGATGAGCAGTTCTTC. This translates into CASSERRRGGLDEQFF.